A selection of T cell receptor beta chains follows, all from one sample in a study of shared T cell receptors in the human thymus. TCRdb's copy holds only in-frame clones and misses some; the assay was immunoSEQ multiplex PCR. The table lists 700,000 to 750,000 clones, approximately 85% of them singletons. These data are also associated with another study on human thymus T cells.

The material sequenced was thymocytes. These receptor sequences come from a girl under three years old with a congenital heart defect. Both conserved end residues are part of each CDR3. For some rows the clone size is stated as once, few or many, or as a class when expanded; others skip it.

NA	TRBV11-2	CASSPRPGGHPTTDTQYF
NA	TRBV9	CASSPKGGAPYEQYF
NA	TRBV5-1	CASSLRGDTQYF
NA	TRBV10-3	CAISPRISYNEQFF
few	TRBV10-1	CASSERGRAFYTGELFF
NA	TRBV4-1	CASSQEEEGWHYGYTF
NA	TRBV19	CASSIEQQGPKHGYTF
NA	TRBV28	CASSFGTGWEVGYGYTF
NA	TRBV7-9	CASSPRGVFGDSSYEQYF
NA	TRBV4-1	CASSQDRAGLYGYTF
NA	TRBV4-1	CASSQELQGQGQVNTEAFF
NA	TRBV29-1	CSVEDLFGDRNNSDTEAFF
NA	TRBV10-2	CASSESGPYEQYF
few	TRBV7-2	CASSVPGTFVANTGELFF
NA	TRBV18	CASSVTLPGLAGGTLYNEQFF
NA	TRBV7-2	CASSQLSGGLPDTQYF
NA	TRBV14	CASSPQTRKDDRGPSWGSLSPLHF
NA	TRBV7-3	CASSSKTSHSTDTQYF
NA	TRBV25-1	CASSEKKRGGRQTQYF
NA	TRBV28	CASRCLIRDRVCNEQFF
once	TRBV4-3	CASSQTSGLAGGPRETQYF
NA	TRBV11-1	CASSRNPRGAGNNYGYTF
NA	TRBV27	CASSINGLNTGELFF
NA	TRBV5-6	CASSSAGEQYF